This record covers a single T cell receptor (beta chain). Those enrolled, adults aged roughly 18 to 89 years, came from about 24 US areas. These data originate in a study of blood T cell repertoires in COVID-19. Across the whole study: The samples span acute and convalescent COVID-19 from the United States, Italy and Spain. Nucleic acid was either cDNA or gDNA, and it came from T cells, B-cell-depleted T cells, or PBMCs.

In the authors' workflow: Amplifying reference gene primers gave estimates of nucleated cell counts. TCRdb keeps only in-frame clones here, not all; method: immunoSEQ multiplex PCR. The V and J calls and clone size were taken over from that table, and D and trimming were inferred from the DNA. This sample carries 300,000 to 450,000 clones, about 90% of them seen once, and the ten largest clones take 1%. The CDR3 is 18 residues long. Germline CDR1 reads MDHEN; CDR2 reads SYDVKM. Trimming cost V 3 bases and J 0 bases, with 20 bases left between them. The chain recombines TRBV28 with TRBJ2-5; no firm D call. This receptor was taken from a woman in her 30s who had been exposed to COVID-19. The sample comprised PBMCs or T cells enriched from blood (not recorded which). CDR3 region: CASSLLRHFSQYQETQYF. CDR3 DNA: TGTGCCAGCAGTTTGTTGAGACACTTTTCGCAGTACCAAGAGACCCAGTACTTC.